This T cell receptor (beta chain) was sequenced for a study of beta chain features in type 1 diabetes. Sequencing targeted expressed TCRB transcripts, as all isolated RNA had been reverse transcribed. Only in-frame clones appear in the TCRdb table, and some are missing; sequencing was by immunoSEQ multiplex PCR. This sample has roughly 300,000 clones; under 8.5% occur once, and the top ten carry under 0.5%. Germline V gene sequence: CDR1 KGHSH, CDR2 LQKENI. V lost 2 bases and J lost 5, with 15 bases in between. The CDR3 is 15 amino acids. This sequence joins TRBV18 and TRBJ2-5, with D maybe TRBD2 (5 bases). The sequence was obtained from a woman aged 18-29 years in good health. The sequencing input was central memory CD4+ T cells from blood. The CDR3 region has the DNA TGTGCCAGCTCACCAGTTTCAGGAGGTCCGGAGACCCAGTACTTC. It specifies CASSPVSGGPETQYF.